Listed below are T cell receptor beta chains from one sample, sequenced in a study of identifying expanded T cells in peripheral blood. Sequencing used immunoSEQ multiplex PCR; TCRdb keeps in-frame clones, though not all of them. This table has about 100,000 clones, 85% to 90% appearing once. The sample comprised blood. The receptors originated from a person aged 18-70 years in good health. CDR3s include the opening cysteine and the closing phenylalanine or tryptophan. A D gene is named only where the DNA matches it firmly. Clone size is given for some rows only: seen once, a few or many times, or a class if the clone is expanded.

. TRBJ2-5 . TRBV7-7 CASSFSIQETQYF TGTGCCAGCAGCTTTTCCATTCAAGAGACCCAGTACTTC
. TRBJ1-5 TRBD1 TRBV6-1 CASAGGINQPQHF TGTGCCAGCGCAGGGGGCATCAATCAGCCCCAGCATTTT
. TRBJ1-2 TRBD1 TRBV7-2 CASTQPGGFGYTF TGTGCCAGCACCCAGCCAGGGGGCTTTGGCTACACCTTC
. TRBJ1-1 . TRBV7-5 CARSLVSRVNTEAFF TGTGCCAGAAGCTTAGTATCGCGAGTGAACACTGAAGCTTTCTTT
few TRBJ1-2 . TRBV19 CASSRQEVNYGYTF TGTGCCAGTAGTCGACAGGAGGTTAACTATGGCTACACCTTC
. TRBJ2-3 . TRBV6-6 CASSPLWGDTDTQYF TGTGCCAGCAGTCCCCTCTGGGGGGACACAGATACGCAGTATTTT
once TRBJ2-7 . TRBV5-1 CASSLDVIYEQYF TGCGCCAGCAGCCTGGACGTGATCTACGAGCAGTACTTC
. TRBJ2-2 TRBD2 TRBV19 CASSIFGGGAQITTGELFF TGTGCCAGTAGTATATTTGGCGGGGGAGCCCAGATCACCACCGGGGAGCTGTTTTTT
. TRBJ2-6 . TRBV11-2 CASTGLRGSGANVLTF TGTGCCAGCACCGGACTCAGGGGCTCTGGGGCCAACGTCCTGACTTTC
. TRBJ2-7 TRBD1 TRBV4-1 CASSHPSGLGTGQYEQYF TGCGCCAGCAGCCACCCCTCGGGGTTGGGGACAGGGCAATACGAGCAGTACTTC
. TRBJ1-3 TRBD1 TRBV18 CASSPGGPNTIYF TGTGCCAGCTCCCCAGGGGGCCCGAACACCATATATTTT
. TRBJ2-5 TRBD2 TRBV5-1 CASSLRGLAGGRETQYF TGCGCCAGCAGCCTCAGAGGACTAGCGGGGGGCCGGGAGACCCAGTACTTC
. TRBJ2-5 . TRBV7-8 CASSFRGSPRETQYF TGTGCCAGCAGCTTTAGGGGTTCTCCTAGGGAGACCCAGTACTTC
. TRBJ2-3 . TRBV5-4 CASSGVGTQYF TGTGCCAGCAGCGGGGTAGGGACGCAGTATTTT
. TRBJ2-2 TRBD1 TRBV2 CASRQGASTGELFF TGTGCCAGCCGTCAGGGGGCAAGCACCGGGGAGCTGTTTTTT
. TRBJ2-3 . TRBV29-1 CSVEVRAGAPGDTQYF TGCAGCGTTGAAGTAAGGGCGGGGGCCCCGGGTGATACGCAGTATTTT
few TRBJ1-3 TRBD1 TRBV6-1 CASSGTGAYSGNTIYF TGTGCCAGCAGTGGAACAGGGGCTTACTCTGGAAACACCATATATTTT
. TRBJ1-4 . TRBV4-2 CASSQEGRVAGKGESNEKLFF TGTGCCAGCAGCCAAGAGGGCAGGGTCGCAGGGAAAGGGGAAAGTAATGAAAAACTGTTTTTT
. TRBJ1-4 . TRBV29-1 CSVVTGLSLGEKLFF TGCAGCGTTGTAACAGGGCTCTCCCTTGGCGAAAAACTGTTTTTT
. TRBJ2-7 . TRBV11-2 CASSFSGPYEQYF TGTGCCAGCAGCTTTAGCGGCCCCTACGAGCAGTACTTC
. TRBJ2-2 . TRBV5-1 CASSSTDNTGELFF TGCGCCAGCAGCTCGACAGATAACACCGGGGAGCTGTTTTTT
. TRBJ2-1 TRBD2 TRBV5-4 CASNLAGPNEQFF TGTGCCAGCAACCTAGCGGGACCCAATGAGCAGTTCTTC
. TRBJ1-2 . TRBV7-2 CASSPWTGYTF TGTGCCAGCAGCCCCTGGACTGGCTACACCTTC
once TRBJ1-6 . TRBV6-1 CASSTGIKGSPLHF TGTGCCAGCTCAACAGGGATTAAAGGTTCACCCCTCCACTTT
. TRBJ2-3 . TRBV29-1 CSVEQDISTDTQYF TGCAGCGTTGAACAGGACATTAGCACAGATACGCAGTATTTT
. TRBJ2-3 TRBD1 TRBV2 CATARTGAGDTQYF TGTGCCACCGCCAGAACAGGGGCTGGAGATACGCAGTATTTT
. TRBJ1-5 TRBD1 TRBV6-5 CASSPSGQGRQPQHF TGTGCCAGCAGTCCATCAGGACAGGGACGTCAGCCCCAGCATTTT
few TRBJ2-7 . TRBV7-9 CASSFTTVSYEQYF TGTGCCAGCAGCTTCACGACCGTATCCTACGAGCAGTACTTC
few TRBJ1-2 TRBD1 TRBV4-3 CASSRQGARDGYTF TGCGCCAGCAGCCGACAGGGGGCGCGAGATGGCTACACCTTC
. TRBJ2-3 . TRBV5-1 CASTPSGADTQYF TGCGCCAGCACTCCGAGCGGAGCAGATACGCAGTATTTT
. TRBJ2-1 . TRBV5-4 CASSLGPFGGGQSSYNEQFF TGTGCCAGCAGCTTGGGGCCCTTTGGAGGGGGTCAGAGCTCCTACAATGAGCAGTTCTTC
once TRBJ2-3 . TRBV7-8 CASRHAQTDTQYF TGTGCCAGCAGACATGCCCAGACAGATACGCAGTATTTT
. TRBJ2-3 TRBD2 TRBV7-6 CASSPPMSGAPTDTQYF TGTGCCAGCAGCCCCCCCATGAGCGGGGCCCCCACAGATACGCAGTATTTT
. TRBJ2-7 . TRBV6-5 CASRTVSYEQYF TGTGCCAGCAGGACCGTCTCCTACGAGCAGTACTTC
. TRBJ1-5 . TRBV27 CASSFPSDRVQPQHF TGTGCCAGCAGTTTTCCGTCAGATAGGGTTCAGCCCCAGCATTTT
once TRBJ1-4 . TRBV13 CASSPRGTGWGTNEKLFF TGTGCCAGCAGCCCAAGGGGAACAGGATGGGGTACTAATGAAAAACTGTTTTTT
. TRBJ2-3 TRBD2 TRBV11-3 CASSLDGLAGTQYF TGTGCCAGCAGCTTAGATGGACTAGCGGGGACGCAGTATTTT
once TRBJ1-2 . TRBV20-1 CSARFQHGYTF TGCAGTGCTAGATTCCAGCATGGCTACACCTTC
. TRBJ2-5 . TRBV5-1 CASSLRLVVGETQYF TGCGCCAGCAGCTTGCGACTAGTGGTAGGGGAGACCCAGTACTTC
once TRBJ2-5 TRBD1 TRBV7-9 CASSPGGRETQYF TGTGCCAGCAGCCCAGGGGGCCGGGAGACCCAGTACTTC
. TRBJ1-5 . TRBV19 CASSWGGALEQPQHF TGTGCCAGTAGTTGGGGCGGGGCGCTGGAACAGCCCCAGCATTTT
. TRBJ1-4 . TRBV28 CASNSGSGGLFF TGTGCCAGCAACTCAGGGTCAGGAGGGCTGTTTTTT
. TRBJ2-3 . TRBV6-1 CASSEAGRVTQYF TGTGCCAGCAGTGAAGCAGGCAGGGTGACGCAGTATTTT
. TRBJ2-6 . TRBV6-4 CASSSTAHSGANVLTF TGTGCCAGCAGTTCGACAGCTCACTCTGGGGCCAACGTCCTGACTTTC
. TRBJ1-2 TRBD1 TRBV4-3 CASKGQGAIGYTF TGCGCCAGCAAGGGACAGGGGGCGATTGGCTACACCTTC
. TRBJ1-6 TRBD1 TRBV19 CASIDRAGSPLHF TGTGCCAGTATCGACAGGGCTGGTTCACCCCTCCACTTT
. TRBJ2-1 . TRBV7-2 CASNIRTSRGNEQFF TGTGCCAGCAACATTCGAACTAGTAGGGGCAATGAGCAGTTCTTC
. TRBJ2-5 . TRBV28 CASSPWTDQETQYF TGTGCCAGCAGCCCCTGGACGGATCAAGAGACCCAGTACTTC
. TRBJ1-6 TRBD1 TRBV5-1 CASSLDRRGQLWTLHF TGCGCCAGCAGCTTGGACCGGAGGGGACAGCTCTGGACCCTCCACTTT
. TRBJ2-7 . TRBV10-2 CASSTGFLSYEQYF TGCGCCAGCAGCACAGGGTTCTTAAGCTACGAGCAGTACTTC
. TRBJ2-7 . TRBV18 CASSPGGEQYF TGTGCCAGCTCACCTGGCGGGGAGCAGTACTTC
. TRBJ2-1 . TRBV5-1 CASSLASGSYNEQFF TGCGCCAGCAGCTTGGCCTCAGGTAGCTACAATGAGCAGTTCTTC
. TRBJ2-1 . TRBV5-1 CASSLNRYNEQFF TGCGCCAGCAGCTTGAACAGATACAATGAGCAGTTCTTC
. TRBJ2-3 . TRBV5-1 CASSLVGGTIGDTQYF TGCGCCAGCAGCTTGGTCGGGGGGACAATAGGAGATACGCAGTATTTT
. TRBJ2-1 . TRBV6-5 CASSYSIVGDEQFF TGTGCCAGCAGTTACTCGATAGTAGGGGATGAGCAGTTCTTC
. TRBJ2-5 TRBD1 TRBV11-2 CASSLDNYRDRGRETQYF TGTGCCAGCAGCTTAGATAATTATAGGGACAGGGGGCGAGAGACCCAGTACTTC
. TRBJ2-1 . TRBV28 CASSLINEQFF TGTGCCAGCAGTTTGATCAATGAGCAGTTCTTC
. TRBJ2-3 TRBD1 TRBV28 CASSLSPGGADTQYF TGTGCCAGCAGTTTATCCCCAGGGGGCGCAGATACGCAGTATTTT
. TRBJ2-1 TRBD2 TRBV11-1 CASSSGLAGDNEQFF TGTGCCAGCAGCTCCGGACTAGCGGGGGACAATGAGCAGTTCTTC